This is a list of T cell receptor beta chains from one sample in a study of OX40 agonist ivuxolimab in advanced cancers. This table comes from immunoSEQ multiplex PCR, and its TCRdb copy is limited to in-frame clones, with some not included. The sample has roughly 75,000 clones, 85% to 90% seen once. Here the sequenced sample was CD4+ or CD8+ T cells sorted from blood, taken in a trial of the OX40 agonist ivuxolimab. The receptors shown here come from an adult with an advanced solid tumor such as melanoma, head and neck, liver or kidney cancer. Both conserved end residues are part of each CDR3. D genes are given only for firm matches. Clone size, where shown, is once, few, many, or a class for clones that have expanded.

>TRBJ2-2|TRBV10-3|-|-
CAIWGADTGELFF
TGTGCCATCTGGGGGGCAGACACCGGGGAGCTGTTTTTT
>TRBJ2-7|TRBV2|-|-
CASSEGSYEQYF
TGTGCCTCCTCGGAGGGGAGCTACGAGCAGTACTTC
>TRBJ1-3|TRBV7-9|-|-
CASSYSRNGVSGNTIYF
TGTGCCAGCAGCTACTCACGGAACGGTGTGTCTGGAAACACCATATATTTT
>TRBJ2-1|TRBV6-4|-|-
CASSEGLSNEQFF
TGTGCCAGCAGTGAGGGACTGTCCAATGAGCAGTTCTTC
>TRBJ1-3|TRBV18|-|-
CASSSGNTIYF
TGTGCCAGCTCATCTGGAAACACCATATATTTT
>TRBJ2-7|TRBV6-1|-|TRBD2
CASSEGLADSYEQYF
TGTGCCAGCAGTGAAGGGCTAGCGGACTCCTACGAGCAGTACTTC
>TRBJ2-1|TRBV27|-|-
CASGPSSNNLDEQFF
TGTGCCAGCGGCCCCTCCAGCAATAACCTCGATGAGCAGTTCTTC
>TRBJ1-5|TRBV6-6|-|TRBD1
CASSWTGGAGQPQHF
TGTGCCAGCAGTTGGACAGGGGGTGCGGGGCAGCCCCAGCATTTT
>TRBJ2-1|TRBV7-9|-|TRBD2
CASSPQGGSGPTYEQFF
TGTGCCAGCAGCCCTCAAGGCGGGAGTGGTCCCACCTATGAGCAGTTCTTC
>TRBJ1-2|TRBV11-2|-|-
CASSLNLIYGYTF
TGTGCCAGCAGCTTAAACCTGATCTATGGCTACACCTTC
>TRBJ1-1|TRBV11-3|-|TRBD1
CASSLDQDREAFF
TGTGCCAGCAGCTTAGACCAGGACAGGGAAGCTTTCTTT
>TRBJ1-3|TRBV2|-|-
CASKSGSSGNTIYF
TGTGCCAGCAAATCCGGGTCCTCTGGAAACACCATATATTTT
>TRBJ2-1|TRBV7-5|-|-
CARSVWTGNEQFF
TGTGCCAGAAGCGTCTGGACAGGGAATGAGCAGTTCTTC
>TRBJ2-7|TRBV5-6|-|TRBD1
CASSFLNRDRGSYEQYF
TGTGCCAGCAGCTTCTTAAACCGGGACAGGGGATCCTACGAGCAGTACTTC
>TRBJ2-7|TRBV28|-|TRBD1
CASRAQGAREQYF
TGTGCCAGCAGGGCTCAGGGGGCACGGGAGCAGTACTTC
>TRBJ2-3|TRBV6-6|once|-
CASSLYSARDTQYF
TGTGCCAGCAGTTTATATAGCGCAAGAGATACGCAGTATTTT
>TRBJ2-7|TRBV21-1|few|-
CASSKACRARICEQYF
TGTGCCAGCAGCAAAGCGTGCAGAGCCAGAATCTGCGAGCAGTACTTC
>TRBJ2-3|TRBV2|-|TRBD1
CASSGVERDRVGDTQYF
TGTGCCAGCAGTGGGGTTGAACGGGACAGGGTAGGAGATACGCAGTATTTT
>TRBJ2-7|TRBV30|-|-
CAWRRTTYEQYF
TGTGCCTGGAGAAGAACTACCTACGAGCAGTACTTC
>TRBJ2-7|TRBV5-4|-|-
CASSLDYRSSYEQYF
TGTGCCAGCAGCTTGGATTACAGGAGCTCCTACGAGCAGTACTTC
>TRBJ1-3|TRBV6-6|-|-
CASSYRGETGNTIYF
TGTGCCAGCAGTTACAGGGGCGAAACTGGAAACACCATATATTTT
>TRBJ2-7|TRBV15|-|-
CATSPQGGVGTFVPEQYF
TGTGCCACCAGCCCTCAGGGGGGGGTTGGAACCTTCGTGCCCGAGCAGTACTTC
>TRBJ2-2|TRBV7-9|-|TRBD2
CASSIGLAGGPNTGELFF
TGTGCCAGCAGCATCGGACTAGCGGGAGGTCCGAACACCGGGGAGCTGTTTTTT
>TRBJ2-7|TRBV27|-|TRBD2
CASSLASGISPYEQYF
TGTGCCAGCAGTTTAGCTAGCGGGATCTCCCCCTACGAGCAGTACTTC
>TRBJ2-7|TRBV15|-|-
CATSRDKFYEQYF
TGTGCCACCAGCAGAGATAAGTTCTACGAGCAGTACTTC
>TRBJ2-7|TRBV6-1|-|TRBD1
CASSEKTGYEQYF
TGTGCCAGCAGTGAGAAGACAGGGTACGAGCAGTACTTC
>TRBJ2-7|TRBV6-4|-|TRBD1
CASSATGGTHEQYF
TGTGCCAGCAGTGCGACAGGGGGCACCCACGAGCAGTACTTC
>TRBJ1-1|TRBV6-1|-|-
CASSEFGRKRDTEAFF
TGTGCCAGCAGTGAGTTCGGACGTAAGAGGGACACTGAAGCTTTCTTT
>TRBJ1-2|TRBV27|-|-
CASSLYRDYGYTF
TGTGCCAGCAGTTTATACAGGGACTATGGCTACACCTTC
>TRBJ1-1|TRBV9|-|-
CASSSGPTNTEAFF
TGTGCCAGCAGCTCCGGCCCAACGAACACTGAAGCTTTCTTT
>TRBJ2-7|TRBV27|-|-
CASSLSMGRSYEQYF
TGTGCCAGCAGTTTATCGATGGGCAGGAGCTACGAGCAGTACTTC
>TRBJ1-4|TRBV5-1|-|TRBD1
CASRPGTVDEKLFF
TGCGCCAGCAGACCCGGGACAGTGGATGAAAAACTGTTTTTT
>TRBJ1-4|TRBV5-6|-|TRBD1
CAGSSPFQGDEKLFF
TGTGCCGGCAGCTCGCCCTTCCAGGGGGATGAAAAACTGTTTTTT
>TRBJ2-4|TRBV7-2|-|-
CASSPNNPDIQYF
TGTGCCAGCAGCCCTAACAATCCAGACATTCAGTACTTC
>TRBJ2-5|TRBV6-6|once|-
CASSNRRQETQYF
TGTGCCAGCAGTAACAGGCGTCAAGAGACCCAGTACTTC
>TRBJ1-1|TRBV27|-|TRBD1
CASNRGTEAFF
TGTGCCAGCAACAGGGGTACTGAAGCTTTCTTT
>TRBJ2-2|TRBV19|-|-
CASSPYMGTGELFF
TGTGCCAGTAGTCCCTACATGGGCACCGGGGAGCTGTTTTTT
>TRBJ1-1|TRBV11-2|-|TRBD1
CASSLAWDRGPNTEAFF
TGTGCCAGCAGCTTAGCGTGGGACAGGGGGCCGAACACTGAAGCTTTCTTT
>TRBJ2-5|TRBV10-2|-|TRBD2
CASSELAGWRETQYF
TGCGCCAGCAGTGAACTAGCGGGTTGGCGAGAGACCCAGTACTTC
>TRBJ2-7|TRBV30|-|-
CAWSAGTGPYEQYF
TGTGCCTGGAGTGCCGGGACCGGCCCCTACGAGCAGTACTTC
>TRBJ2-2|TRBV5-6|-|-
CASSPPLPRDTGELFF
TGTGCCAGCAGTCCACCTCTCCCTAGGGACACCGGGGAGCTGTTTTTT
>TRBJ2-7|TRBV6-5|few|-
CASSSRVTSYEQYF
TGTGCCAGCAGTAGCCGGGTGACTTCCTACGAGCAGTACTTC
>TRBJ1-2|TRBV18|once|-
CASSTGTGENYGYTF
TGTGCCAGCTCGACAGGCACGGGGGAAAACTATGGCTACACCTTC